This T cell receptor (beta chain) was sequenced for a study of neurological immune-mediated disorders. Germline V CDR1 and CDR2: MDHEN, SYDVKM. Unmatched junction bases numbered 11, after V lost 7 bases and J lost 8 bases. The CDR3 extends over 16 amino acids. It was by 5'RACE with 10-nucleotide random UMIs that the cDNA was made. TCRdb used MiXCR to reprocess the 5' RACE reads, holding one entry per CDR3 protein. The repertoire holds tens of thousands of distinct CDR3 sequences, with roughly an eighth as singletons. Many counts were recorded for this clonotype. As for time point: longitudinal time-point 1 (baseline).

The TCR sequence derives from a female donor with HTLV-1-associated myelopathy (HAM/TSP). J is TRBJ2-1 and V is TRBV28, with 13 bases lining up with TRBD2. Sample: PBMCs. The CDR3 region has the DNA TGTGCCAGCACCCGACTAGCGGGGGGCTGGGGGGATGAGCAGTTCTTC. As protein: CASTRLAGGWGDEQFF.